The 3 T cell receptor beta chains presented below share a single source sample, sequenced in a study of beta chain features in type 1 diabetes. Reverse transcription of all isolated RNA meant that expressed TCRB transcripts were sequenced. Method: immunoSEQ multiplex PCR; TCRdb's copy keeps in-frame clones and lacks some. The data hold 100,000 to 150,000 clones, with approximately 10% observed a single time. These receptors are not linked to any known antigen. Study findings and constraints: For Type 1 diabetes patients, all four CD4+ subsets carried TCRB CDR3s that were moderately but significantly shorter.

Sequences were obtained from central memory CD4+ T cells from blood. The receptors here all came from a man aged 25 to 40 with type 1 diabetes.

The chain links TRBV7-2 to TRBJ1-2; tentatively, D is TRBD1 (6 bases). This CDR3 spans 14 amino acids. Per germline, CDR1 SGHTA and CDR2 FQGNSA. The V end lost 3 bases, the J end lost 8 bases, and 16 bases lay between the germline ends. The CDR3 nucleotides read TGTGCCAGCAGCTTCGGACAGCCCCTGTCGGGCTACACCTTC. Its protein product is CASSFGQPLSGYTF. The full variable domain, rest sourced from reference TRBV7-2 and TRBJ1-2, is GAGVSQSPSNKVTEKGKDVELRCDPISGHTALYWYRQSLGQGLEFLIYFQGNSAPDKSGLPSDRFSAERTGGSVSTLTIQRTQQEDSAVYLCASSFGQPLSGYTFGSGTRLTVV.

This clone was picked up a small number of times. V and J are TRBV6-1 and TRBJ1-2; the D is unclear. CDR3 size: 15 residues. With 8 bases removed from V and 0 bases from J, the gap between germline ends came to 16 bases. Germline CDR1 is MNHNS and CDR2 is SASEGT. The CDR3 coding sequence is TGTGCCAGCTCCTTTCCTAGGATGACTAACTATGGCTACACCTTC. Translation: CASSFPRMTNYGYTF.

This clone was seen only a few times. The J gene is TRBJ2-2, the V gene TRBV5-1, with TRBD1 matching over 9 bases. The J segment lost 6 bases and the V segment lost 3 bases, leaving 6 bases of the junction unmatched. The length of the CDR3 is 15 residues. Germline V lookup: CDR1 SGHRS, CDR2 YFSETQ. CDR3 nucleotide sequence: TGCGCCAGCAGCTCCGACAGGGGGGTTGCCGGGGAGCTGTTTTTT. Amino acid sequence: CASSSDRGVAGELFF.